This T cell receptor beta chain was observed in a study of T cell repertoires in ileal Crohn's disease. Study overall: Median disease duration was about 8.2 years; about 37% smoked at surgery.

Assay used: immunoSEQ multiplex PCR; TCRdb lists only in-frame clones, some missing. The profile covers approximately 12,000 clones, with about 76% appearing a single time and 4% to 5.5% taken by the ten largest. CDR1 and CDR2 from the germline V gene are PRHDT and FYEKMQ (reference sequence). The CDR3 is 15 residues long. The trim removed 5 bases at V and 5 bases at J, leaving 9 bases unmatched. The sequence was obtained from an adult with Crohn's disease. The V and J genes are TRBV13 and TRBJ2-5; TRBD1 matches 9 bases. The sample comprised ileal tissue. CDR3 loop: CASSLTGTGSETQYF. CDR3 nucleotide sequence: TGTGCCAGCAGCCTCACCGGGACAGGGTCGGAGACCCAGTACTTC.